Below, 7 T cell receptor beta chains from the same sample are listed, as sequenced in a study of cytomegalovirus exposure and HLA in healthy donors. The PCR made use of 60 Vbeta and 13 Jbeta primers. Here immunoSEQ multiplex PCR was the method, and the copy in TCRdb shows in-frame clones only, minus some. The sample includes 150,000 to 200,000 clones, approximately 70% of them seen just once. The sequenced sample was PBMCs. The receptors were gathered from a middle-aged man in good health and CMV-seropositive.

The chain has TRBV15 and TRBJ1-1, with TRBD1 identical over 7 bases. The length of the CDR3 is 15 residues. Germline V gives CDR1 LNHNV, CDR2 YYDKDF (reference sequence). Trimming at V came to 1 base and at J to 0 bases, leaving 2 bases not matched to a gene. CDR3 protein: CATSRGGQLNTEAFF. Written as DNA, the CDR3 is TGTGCCACCAGCAGAGGGGGACAGCTGAACACTGAAGCTTTCTTT.

The rearrangement links TRBV19 to TRBJ1-5, with unresolved D. The CDR3 loop spans 14 amino acids. V shed 6 bases and J shed 0 bases, with 9 bases lying between them. Looked up from germline, CDR1 is LNHDA and CDR2 is SQIVND (reference sequence). CDR3 sequence reads: CASSLGVSNQPQHF. The CDR3 bases are TGTGCCAGTAGCCTGGGCGTTAGCAATCAGCCCCAGCATTTT. The full variable domain, rest sourced from reference TRBV19 and TRBJ1-5, is DGGITQSPKYLFRKEGQNVTLSCEQNLNHDAMYWYRQDPGQGLRLIYYSQIVNDFQKGDIAEGYSVSREKKESFPLTVTSAQKNPTAFYLCASSLGVSNQPQHFGDGTRLSIL.

The V gene is TRBV5-4, the J gene TRBJ1-2, with D uncertain. This CDR3 is 16 amino acids long. The germline CDR1 and CDR2 sequences are SGHNT and YYREEE (reference sequence). The germline V and J ends were trimmed by 0 bases and 4 bases, with 16 bases remaining between them. The CDR3 bases are TGTGCCAGCAGCTTGGCGGGGTTTGAGCGCTCCTATGGCTACACCTTC. Protein product: CASSLAGFERSYGYTF.

The J gene is TRBJ2-1, the V gene TRBV7-2, with TRBD1 matching over 10 bases. This CDR3 comprises 17 residues. Germline V gives CDR1 SGHTA, CDR2 FQGNSA. Losses at the gene ends were 5 bases for V and 1 base for J; bases not matched to a gene: 8. CDR3 loop: CASSLRQGANSYNEQFF. In DNA, the CDR3 is TGTGCCAGCAGCCTTCGACAGGGGGCTAATTCCTACAATGAGCAGTTCTTC.

The chain couples TRBV4-2 to TRBJ1-1; D remains unclear. The CDR3 runs to 15 residues. V lost 4 bases, J lost 6 bases, and 18 bases lay in between. Germline-derived CDR1 and CDR2 are LGHNA and YNFKEQ. CDR3 region: CASSPLGGRVAEAFF. The CDR3 region has the DNA TGTGCCAGCAGCCCTCTCGGAGGTAGAGTCGCTGAAGCTTTCTTT.

The CDR3 loop is CASSLSQATYEQYF. CDR3 DNA: TGTGCCAGCAGTTTAAGTCAGGCGACCTACGAGCAGTACTTC. This chain links TRBV28 with TRBJ2-7; D call uncertain. The CDR3 totals 14 residues. Germline CDR1 reads MDHEN; CDR2 reads SYDVKM. Trimming left V 2 bases short and J 2 bases short, with 10 bases between.

This chain uses TRBV10-3 with TRBJ2-5; tentative D call: TRBD2 (6 bases). Germline V gives CDR1 ENHRY, CDR2 SYGVKD. Trimming took off 6 bases at V and 3 bases at J, with 11 bases between the two ends. The CDR3 is 13 residues long. CDR3 nucleotides: TGTGCCATCAGCCGACAGCGGGAAGAGACCCAGTACTTC. This sequence encodes CAISRQREETQYF.